This TCR beta chain was captured by sequencing in a study of blood T cell repertoires in COVID-19. In the study overall: Samples taken during acute and convalescent COVID-19 were collected in the United States, Italy and Spain. From T cells, B-cell-depleted T cells, or PBMCs came the material, which was cDNA or gDNA.

The CDR3 is 16 amino acids. V lost 0 bases and J 5 bases, leaving 18 bases between the germline ends. In germline, CDR1 is SGHTS, CDR2 YDEGEE. In the original processing: By means of reference gene primer amplification, nucleated cell counts were estimated. Libraries were prepared by immunoSEQ multiplex PCR; TCRdb keeps only in-frame clonotypes and omits some of them. The D gene and trimming were derived from the DNA, and the V and J assignments and clone size from that table. The repertoire includes roughly 200,000 clones, 87% of them detected once, and around 0.88% sits in the top ten. The sequencing input was peripheral blood. The chain employs TRBV5-8 and TRBJ2-7; D possibly corresponds to TRBD1 (6 bases). The sequence derives from a woman aged 18-29 years who had recovered from COVID-19. The DNA of the CDR3 is TGTGCCAGCAGCTTGGTTGGTCGACAGGTTGGCGACGAGCAGTACGTC. Its protein is CASSLVGRQVGDEQYV.